The 3 T cell receptor beta chains reported below all come from one sample, sequenced in a study of blood T cell repertoires in COVID-19 (TCRdb year 2020). Libraries came from the immunoSEQ multiplex PCR assay. Drawn from immuneACCESS, this table holds only the in-frame rearrangements with V and J called that TCRdb kept. Clones are partly lost; checked studies trace under half to an unresolved V gene and leave the rest unexplained. The sample includes roughly 64,000 clones, with 75% to 95% observed a single time. The top ten constitute 9% to 9.5% of the sample. The specimen was peripheral blood. Every receptor here comes from an elderly woman with active COVID-19.

This rearrangement joins TRBV14 to TRBJ1-3; D gene ambiguous. This CDR3 comprises 13 residues. V lost 0 bases and J 6 bases, leaving 6 bases between the germline ends. Germline V gene sequence: CDR1 SGHDN, CDR2 FVKESK. Here the CDR3 reads CASSQDLENTIYF. In DNA form, the CDR3 reads TGTGCCAGCAGCCAAGATCTAGAAAACACCATATATTTT.

The gene calls are TRBV19 and TRBJ2-7, with TRBD2 as a possible D gene (6 bases). The V gene's germline CDR1 is LNHDA and CDR2 SQIVND (reference sequence). V gave up 6 bases and J gave up 0 bases, with 15 bases separating them. This CDR3 is 15 amino acids long. CDR3 residues: CASSPLAGSSYEQYF. CDR3 bases: TGTGCCAGTAGCCCTCTCGCGGGAAGCTCCTACGAGCAGTACTTC.

The chain employs TRBV5-1 and TRBJ2-3; D not resolved. The CDR3 is made up of 12 amino acids. Trimming cost V 5 bases and J 6 bases, with 10 bases left between them. Germline assignment: CDR1 SGHRS and CDR2 YFSETQ. The CDR3 bases are TGCGCCAGCAGTTTCCAGGTGGATACGCAGTATTTT. Translation: CASSFQVDTQYF.